The 10 T cell receptor beta chains in this list originate from one sample, sequenced in a study of blood T cells in healthy people across ages. The second PCR ran roughly 6 to 11 cycles with a sample-barcoded 5' primer and J-beta primers. In TCRdb, the 5' RACE reads were re-called with MiXCR into one record per CDR3 protein. The table shows about 1.4 million distinct CDR3 sequences, with around 55% occurring only once. The sample was blood. The source of these receptors is a young man in good health.

The chain links TRBV14 to TRBJ1-2; D gene unclear. Germline CDR1 and CDR2: SGHDN and FVKESK. V was cut by 3 bases and J by 8 bases, with 19 bases left in between. The CDR3 sequence is 15 residues long. In DNA, the CDR3 is TGTGCCAGCAGCCACTCCACGGCCGGCCTGAGAGGCTACACCTTC. The encoded protein is CASSHSTAGLRGYTF.

CDR3 coding DNA: TGTGCCAGCAGTGGGACAGGGTTTGTCGATGGCTACACCTTC. This sequence encodes CASSGTGFVDGYTF. The J gene is TRBJ1-2, the V gene TRBV25-1, with 8 positions matching TRBD1. This CDR3 is 14 amino acids long. V dropped 4 bases and J dropped 6; count of bases not matched to a gene: 7. The V gene's germline CDR1 is MGHDK and CDR2 SYGVNS.

The chain recombines TRBV7-9 with TRBJ2-2; 8 bases agree with TRBD1. The CDR3 sequence is 17 residues long. The J segment lost 7 bases and the V segment lost 6 bases, leaving 16 bases of the junction unmatched. The germline V gene encodes CDR1 SEHNR and CDR2 FQNEAQ (reference sequence). The CDR3 reads CASRQPGGPKPNGELFF. CDR3 nucleotide sequence: TGTGCCAGCAGGCAACCAGGGGGCCCGAAACCTAACGGGGAGCTGTTTTTT.

V and J are TRBV12-3 or TRBV12-4 and TRBJ2-1; 10 bases align to TRBD2. This CDR3 has 14 amino acids. V lost 10 bases, J lost 3 bases, and 6 bases stayed unmatched. The CDR3 spells CANNLAGDYNEQFF. The CDR3, as DNA: TGTGCCAACAACCTAGCGGGAGACTACAATGAGCAGTTCTTC.

The table lists this clonotype with a few counts. The CDR3: CASSGTSPYNEQFF. DNA for the CDR3: TGTGCCAGCTCCGGGACTAGCCCCTACAATGAGCAGTTCTTC. The J gene is TRBJ2-1, the V gene TRBV27; TRBD2 matches at 9 bases. The CDR3 is 14 residues long. Germline trimming cut 8 bases from V and 2 bases from J; bases unmatched to any gene: 4. Germline V gives CDR1 MNHEY, CDR2 SMNVEV (reference sequence).

The genes are TRBV21-1 and TRBJ2-1; the DNA was not compared with TRBD1, the D call given in the table. TRBV21-1 is a known pseudogene. The CDR3 contains 13 residues. In DNA form, the CDR3 reads TGTGCCAGCAGGAGGGGACTCCCCACCGAGCAGTTCTTC. It translates to CASRRGLPTEQFF.

The chain joins TRBV10-2 to TRBJ2-2, with 11 bases identical to TRBD2. The CDR3 consists of 14 residues. Germline-derived CDR1 and CDR2 are WSHSY and SAAADI. V trimming: 5 bases; J trimming: 6 bases; junction bases outside the gene matches: 2. This chain's CDR3 is CASSRLAGSGELFF. CDR3 nucleotide sequence: TGCGCCAGCAGTAGACTAGCGGGGTCCGGGGAGCTGTTTTTT.

On this clonotype itself: Germline is not matched at one junction end, which may reflect a read error. CDR3 loop: CSAGDTGVHEQYF. CDR3 coding DNA: TGCAGTGCTGGAGATACAGGGGTCCACGAGCAGTACTTC. The chain is built from TRBV20-1 and TRBJ2-4, with 7 bases aligning to TRBD1. Near its end, the DNA agrees better with TRBJ2-7, so the J call may be wrong. CDR3 size: 13 residues. Germline CDR1 is DFQATT and CDR2 is SNEGSKA (reference sequence).

There are a few counts of this clonotype. The chain joins TRBV12-3 or TRBV12-4 to TRBJ2-1; weak D call: TRBD2 (7 bases). V gave up 6 bases and J gave up 7 bases, with 34 bases separating them. CDR3 length equals 20 residues. CDR3 amino acids: CASRYTFGTTGTTRGNEQFF. The CDR3 nucleotides are TGTGCCAGCAGGTACACCTTTGGGACAACCGGGACTACCCGCGGTAATGAGCAGTTCTTC.

The V call is TRBV29-1, the J call TRBJ2-1; 8 nucleotides agree with TRBD2. Germline loops: CDR1 SQVTM, CDR2 ANQGSEA. V was pared by 2 bases and J by 6 bases, with 3 bases of the junction left unmatched. CDR3 size: 13 residues. The CDR3 region has the DNA TGCAGCGTTGAATCGGGACTAGTCAATGAGCAGTTCTTC. Protein product: CSVESGLVNEQFF.